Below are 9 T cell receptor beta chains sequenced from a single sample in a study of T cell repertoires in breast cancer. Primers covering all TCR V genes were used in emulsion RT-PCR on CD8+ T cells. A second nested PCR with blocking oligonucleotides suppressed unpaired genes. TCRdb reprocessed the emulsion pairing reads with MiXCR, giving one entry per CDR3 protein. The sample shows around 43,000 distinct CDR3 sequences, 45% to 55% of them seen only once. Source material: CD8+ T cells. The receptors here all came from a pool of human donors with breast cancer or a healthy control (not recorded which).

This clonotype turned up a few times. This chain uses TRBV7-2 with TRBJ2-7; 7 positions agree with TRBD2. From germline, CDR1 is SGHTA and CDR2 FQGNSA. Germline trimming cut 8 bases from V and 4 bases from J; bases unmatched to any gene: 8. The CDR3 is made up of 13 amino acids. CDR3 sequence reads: CASGGGYRYEQYF. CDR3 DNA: TGTGCCAGCGGGGGGGGGTACCGGTACGAGCAGTACTTC.

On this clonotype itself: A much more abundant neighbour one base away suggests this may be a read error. CDR3 loop: CSARALSDNSPLHF. The DNA of the CDR3 is TGCAGTGCTAGGGCACTCTCGGATAATTCACCCCTCCACTTT. The rearrangement links TRBV20-1 to TRBJ1-6; D remains unclear. CDR1 is DFQATT and CDR2 is SNEGSKA in the germline V gene (reference sequence). The length of the CDR3 is 14 residues. Trimming stripped 3 bases from V and 5 bases from J, with 11 bases between.

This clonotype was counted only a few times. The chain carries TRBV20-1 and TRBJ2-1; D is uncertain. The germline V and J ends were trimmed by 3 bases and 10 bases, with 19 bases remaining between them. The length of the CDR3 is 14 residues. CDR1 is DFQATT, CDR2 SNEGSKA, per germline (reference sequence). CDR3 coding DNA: TGCAGTGCTAGGTTTATCCGGGCGCTTGAGGAGCAGTTCTTC. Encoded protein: CSARFIRALEEQFF.

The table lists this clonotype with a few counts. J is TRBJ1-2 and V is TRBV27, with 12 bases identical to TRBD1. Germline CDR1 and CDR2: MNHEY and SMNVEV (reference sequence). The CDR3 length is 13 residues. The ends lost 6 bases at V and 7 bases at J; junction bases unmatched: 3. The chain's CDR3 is CASRGQGAGGYTF. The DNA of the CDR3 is TGTGCCAGCAGGGGACAGGGGGCGGGTGGCTACACCTTC.

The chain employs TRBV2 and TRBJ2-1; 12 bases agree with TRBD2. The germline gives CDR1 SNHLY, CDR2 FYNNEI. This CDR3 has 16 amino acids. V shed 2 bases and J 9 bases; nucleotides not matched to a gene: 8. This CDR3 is CASSELKTSGSFEQFF. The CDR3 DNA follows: TGTGCCAGCAGTGAATTAAAGACTAGCGGGAGCTTTGAGCAGTTCTTC.

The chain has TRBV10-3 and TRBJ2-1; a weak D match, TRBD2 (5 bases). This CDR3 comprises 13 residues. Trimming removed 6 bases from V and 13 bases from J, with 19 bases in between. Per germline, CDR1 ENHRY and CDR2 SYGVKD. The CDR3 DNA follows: TGTGCCATCAGCTTTAAGGGTCGAGCGGTCCAGTTCTTC. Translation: CAISFKGRAVQFF.

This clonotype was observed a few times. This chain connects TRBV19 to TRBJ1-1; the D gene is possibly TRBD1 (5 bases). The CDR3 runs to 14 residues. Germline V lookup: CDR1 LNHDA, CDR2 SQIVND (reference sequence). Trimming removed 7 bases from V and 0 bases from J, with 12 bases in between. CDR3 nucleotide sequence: TGTGCCAGTACCAACACAGGCATGAACACTGAAGCTTTCTTT. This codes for CASTNTGMNTEAFF. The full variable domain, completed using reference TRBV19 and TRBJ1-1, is DGGITQSPKYLFRKEGQNVTLSCEQNLNHDAMYWYRQDPGQGLRLIYYSQIVNDFQKGDIAEGYSVSREKKESFPLTVTSAQKNPTAFYLCASTNTGMNTEAFFGQGTRLTVV.

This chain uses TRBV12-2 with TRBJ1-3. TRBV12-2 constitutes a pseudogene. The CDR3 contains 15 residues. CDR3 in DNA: TGTGCAAGTCGCCTTAATACCGGACCCGGAAACACCATATATTTT. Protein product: CASRLNTGPGNTIYF.

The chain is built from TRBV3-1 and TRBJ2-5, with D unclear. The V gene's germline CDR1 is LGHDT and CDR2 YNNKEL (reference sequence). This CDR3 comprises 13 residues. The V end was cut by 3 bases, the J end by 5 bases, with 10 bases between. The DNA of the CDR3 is TGTGCCAGCAGCCATTTTGTAGGGGAGACCCAGTACTTC. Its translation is CASSHFVGETQYF.